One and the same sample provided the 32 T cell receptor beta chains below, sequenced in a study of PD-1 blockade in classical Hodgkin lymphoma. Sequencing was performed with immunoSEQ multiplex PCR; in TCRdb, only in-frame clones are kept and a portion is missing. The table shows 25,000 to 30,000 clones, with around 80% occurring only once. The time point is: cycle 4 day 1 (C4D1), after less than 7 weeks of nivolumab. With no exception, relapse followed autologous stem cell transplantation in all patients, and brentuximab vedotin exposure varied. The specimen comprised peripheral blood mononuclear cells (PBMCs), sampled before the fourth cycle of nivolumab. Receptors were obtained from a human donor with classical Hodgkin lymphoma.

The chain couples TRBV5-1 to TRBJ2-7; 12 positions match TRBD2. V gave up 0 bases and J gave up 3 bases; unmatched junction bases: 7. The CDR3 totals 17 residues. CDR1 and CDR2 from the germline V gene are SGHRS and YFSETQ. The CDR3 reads CASSLAQTSGSIYEQYF. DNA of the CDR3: TGCGCCAGCAGCTTGGCCCAGACTAGCGGGAGTATCTACGAGCAGTACTTC.

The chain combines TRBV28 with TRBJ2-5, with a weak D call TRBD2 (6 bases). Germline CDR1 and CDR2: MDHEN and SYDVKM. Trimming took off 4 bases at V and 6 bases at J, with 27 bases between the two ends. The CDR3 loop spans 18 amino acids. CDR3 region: CASSSEQRGTSAEKTQYF. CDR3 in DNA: TGTGCCAGCAGTTCCGAACAGCGCGGGACTTCCGCAGAGAAGACCCAGTACTTC. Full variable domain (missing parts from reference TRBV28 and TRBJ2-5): DVKVTQSSRYLVKRTGEKVFLECVQDMDHENMFWYRQDPGLGLRLIYFSYDVKMKEKGDIPEGYSVSREKKERFSLILESASTNQTSMYLCASSSEQRGTSAEKTQYFGPGTRLLVL.

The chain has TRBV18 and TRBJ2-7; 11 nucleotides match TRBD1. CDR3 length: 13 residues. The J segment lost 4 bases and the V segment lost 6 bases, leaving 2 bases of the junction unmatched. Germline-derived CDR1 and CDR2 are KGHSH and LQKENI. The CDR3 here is CASSRDRGYEQYF. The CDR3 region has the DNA TGTGCCAGCTCCCGGGACAGGGGGTACGAGCAGTACTTC.

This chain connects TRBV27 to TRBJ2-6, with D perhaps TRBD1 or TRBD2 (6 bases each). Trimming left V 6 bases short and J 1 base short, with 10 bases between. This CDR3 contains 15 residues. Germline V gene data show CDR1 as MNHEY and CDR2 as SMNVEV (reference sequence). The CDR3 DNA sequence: TGTGCCAGCAGAAAAGGGGGGTCTGGGGCCAACGTCCTGACTTTC. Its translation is CASRKGGSGANVLTF.

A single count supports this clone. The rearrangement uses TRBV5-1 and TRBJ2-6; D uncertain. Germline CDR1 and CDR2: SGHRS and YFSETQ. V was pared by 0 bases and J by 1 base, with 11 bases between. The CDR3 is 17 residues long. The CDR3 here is CASSLVGVQSGANVLTF. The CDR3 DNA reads TGCGCCAGCAGCTTGGTTGGTGTGCAGTCTGGGGCCAACGTCCTGACTTTC.

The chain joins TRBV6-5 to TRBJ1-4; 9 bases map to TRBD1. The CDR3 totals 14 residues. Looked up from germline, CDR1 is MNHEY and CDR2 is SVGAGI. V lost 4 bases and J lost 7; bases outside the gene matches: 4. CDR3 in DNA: TGTGCCAGCAGTTCACAGGGGGCTGGTGAAAAACTGTTTTTT. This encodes CASSSQGAGEKLFF.

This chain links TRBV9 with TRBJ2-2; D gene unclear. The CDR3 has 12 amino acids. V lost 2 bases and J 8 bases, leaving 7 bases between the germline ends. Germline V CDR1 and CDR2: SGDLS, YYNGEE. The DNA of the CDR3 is TGTGCCAGCAGCGTTGGCAAAGGGGAGCTGTTTTTT. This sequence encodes CASSVGKGELFF.

The CDR3 protein is CASSIMRSGELFF. The DNA for the CDR3 is TGTGCCAGTAGTATCATGCGGTCCGGGGAGCTGTTTTTT. V usage is TRBV19 and J usage is TRBJ2-2; D gene unclear. This CDR3 region has 13 residues. In germline, CDR1 is LNHDA, CDR2 SQIVND (reference sequence). With 3 bases removed from V and 6 bases from J, the gap between germline ends came to 8 bases.

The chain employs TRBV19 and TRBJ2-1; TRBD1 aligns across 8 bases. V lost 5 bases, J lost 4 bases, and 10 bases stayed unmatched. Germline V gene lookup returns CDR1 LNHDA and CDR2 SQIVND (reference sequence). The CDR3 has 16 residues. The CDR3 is CASSPPLGTGYNEQFF. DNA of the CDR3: TGTGCCAGTAGTCCCCCCCTCGGGACAGGTTACAATGAGCAGTTCTTC.

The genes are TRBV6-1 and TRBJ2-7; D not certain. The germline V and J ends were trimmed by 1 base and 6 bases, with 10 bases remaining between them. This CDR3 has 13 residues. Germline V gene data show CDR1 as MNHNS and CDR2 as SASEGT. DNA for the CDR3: TGTGCCAGCAGTGAAGGGTTAAGGACCGAGCAGTACTTC. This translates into CASSEGLRTEQYF.

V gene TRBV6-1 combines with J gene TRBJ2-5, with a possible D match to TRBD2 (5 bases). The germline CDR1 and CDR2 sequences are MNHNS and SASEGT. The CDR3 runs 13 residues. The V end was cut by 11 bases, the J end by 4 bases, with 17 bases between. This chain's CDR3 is CAFRGPPGETQYF. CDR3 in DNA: TGTGCCTTCCGAGGGCCCCCCGGAGAGACCCAGTACTTC.

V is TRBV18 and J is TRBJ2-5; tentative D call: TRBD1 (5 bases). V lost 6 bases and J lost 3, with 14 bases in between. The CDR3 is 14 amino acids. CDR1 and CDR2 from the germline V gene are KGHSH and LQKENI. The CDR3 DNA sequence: TGTGCCAGCTCCCTCCGACAGATAGAAGAGACCCAGTACTTC. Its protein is CASSLRQIEETQYF.

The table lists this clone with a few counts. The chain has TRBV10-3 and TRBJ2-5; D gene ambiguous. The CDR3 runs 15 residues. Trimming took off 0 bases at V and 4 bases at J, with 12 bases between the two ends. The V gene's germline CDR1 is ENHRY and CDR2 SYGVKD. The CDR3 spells CAISESSLPVETQYF. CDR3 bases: TGTGCCATCAGTGAGTCGAGCCTACCTGTAGAGACCCAGTACTTC.

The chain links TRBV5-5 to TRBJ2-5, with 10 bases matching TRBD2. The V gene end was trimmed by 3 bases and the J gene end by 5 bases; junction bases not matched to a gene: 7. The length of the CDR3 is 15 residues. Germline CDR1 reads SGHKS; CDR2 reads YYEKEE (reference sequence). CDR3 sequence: CASSSQREGRETQYF. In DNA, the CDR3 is TGTGCCAGCAGCTCTCAGCGGGAGGGTAGGGAGACCCAGTACTTC.

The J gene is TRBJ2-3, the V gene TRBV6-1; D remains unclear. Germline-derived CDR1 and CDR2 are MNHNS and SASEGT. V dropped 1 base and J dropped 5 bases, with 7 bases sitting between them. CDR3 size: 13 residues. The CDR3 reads CASSEEVGDTQYF. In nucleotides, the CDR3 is TGTGCCAGCAGTGAAGAGGTGGGAGATACGCAGTATTTT.

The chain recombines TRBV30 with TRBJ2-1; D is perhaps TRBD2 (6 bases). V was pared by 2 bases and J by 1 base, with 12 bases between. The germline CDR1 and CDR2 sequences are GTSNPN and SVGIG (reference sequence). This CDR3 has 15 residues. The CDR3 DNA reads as TGTGCCTGGAGTCCGGGGCGGGGATCCTACAATGAGCAGTTCTTC. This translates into CAWSPGRGSYNEQFF.

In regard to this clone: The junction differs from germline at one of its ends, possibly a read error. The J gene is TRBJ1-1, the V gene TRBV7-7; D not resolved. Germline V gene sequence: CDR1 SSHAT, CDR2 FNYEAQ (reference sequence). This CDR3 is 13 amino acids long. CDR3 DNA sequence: TGTGCTAGCAGCTTAGACGAGGGTACTGAAGCTTTCTTT. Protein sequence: CASSLDEGTEAFF.

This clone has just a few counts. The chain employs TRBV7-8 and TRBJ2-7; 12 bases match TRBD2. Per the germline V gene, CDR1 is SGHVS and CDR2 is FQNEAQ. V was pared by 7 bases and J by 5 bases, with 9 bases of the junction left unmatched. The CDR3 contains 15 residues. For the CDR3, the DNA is TGTGCCAGCAACCCGACTAGCGGGAGTCGCAACGAGCAGTACTTC. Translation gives CASNPTSGSRNEQYF.

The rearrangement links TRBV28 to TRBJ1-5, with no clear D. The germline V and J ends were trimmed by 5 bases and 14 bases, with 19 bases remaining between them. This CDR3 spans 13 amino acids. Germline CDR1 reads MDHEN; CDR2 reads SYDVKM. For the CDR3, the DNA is TGTGCCAGCAGTGCGCCCCCTGCGGGTGCCGAGCATTTT. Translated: CASSAPPAGAEHF.

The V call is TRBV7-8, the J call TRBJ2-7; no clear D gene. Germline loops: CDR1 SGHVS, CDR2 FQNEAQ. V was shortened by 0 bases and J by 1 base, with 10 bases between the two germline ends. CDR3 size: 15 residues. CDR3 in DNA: TGTGCCAGCAGCTTAGCGCCTTTGGGGTCCTACGAGCAGTACTTC. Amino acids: CASSLAPLGSYEQYF.

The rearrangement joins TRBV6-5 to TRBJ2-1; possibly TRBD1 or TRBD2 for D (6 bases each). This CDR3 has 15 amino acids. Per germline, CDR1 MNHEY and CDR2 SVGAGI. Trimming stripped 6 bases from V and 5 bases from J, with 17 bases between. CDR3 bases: TGTGCCAGCAGCAGACACGGAGGGGGGAACAATGAGCAGTTCTTC. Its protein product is CASSRHGGGNNEQFF.

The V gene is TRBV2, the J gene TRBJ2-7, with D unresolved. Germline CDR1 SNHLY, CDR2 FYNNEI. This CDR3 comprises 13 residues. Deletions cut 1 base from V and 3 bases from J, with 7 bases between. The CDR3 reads CASSEDTVYEQYF. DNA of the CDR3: TGTGCCAGCAGTGAAGACACGGTCTACGAGCAGTACTTC.

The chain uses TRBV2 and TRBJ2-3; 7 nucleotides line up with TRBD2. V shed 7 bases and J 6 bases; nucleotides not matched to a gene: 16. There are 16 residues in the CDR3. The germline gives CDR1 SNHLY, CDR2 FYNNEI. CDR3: CASNPFGGPGGDTQYF. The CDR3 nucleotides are TGTGCCAGCAACCCGTTCGGGGGACCCGGGGGGGATACGCAGTATTTT. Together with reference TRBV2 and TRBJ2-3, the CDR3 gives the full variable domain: EPEVTQTPSHQVTQMGQEVILRCVPISNHLYFYWYRQILGQKVEFLVSFYNNEISEKSEIFDDQFSVERPDGSNFTLKIRSTKLEDSAMYFCASNPFGGPGGDTQYFGPGTRLTVL.

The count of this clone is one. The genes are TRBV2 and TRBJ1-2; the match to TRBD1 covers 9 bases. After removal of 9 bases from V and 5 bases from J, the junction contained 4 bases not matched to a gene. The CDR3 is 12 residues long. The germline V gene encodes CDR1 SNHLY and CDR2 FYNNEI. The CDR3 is CARGQGEYGYTF. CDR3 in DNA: TGTGCCAGGGGACAGGGAGAGTATGGCTACACCTTC.

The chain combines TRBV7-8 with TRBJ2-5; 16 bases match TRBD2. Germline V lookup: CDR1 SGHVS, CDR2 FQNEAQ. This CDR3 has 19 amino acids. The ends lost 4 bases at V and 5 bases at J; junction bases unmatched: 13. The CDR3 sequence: CASSSVPGLAGGPSETQYF. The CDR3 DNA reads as TGTGCCAGCAGCTCAGTCCCGGGACTAGCGGGAGGGCCCTCGGAGACCCAGTACTTC. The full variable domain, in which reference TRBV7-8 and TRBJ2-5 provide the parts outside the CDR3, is GAGVSQSPRYKVAKRGQDVALRCDPISGHVSLFWYQQALGQGPEFLTYFQNEAQLDKSGLPSDRFFAERPEGSVSTLKIQRTQQEDSAVYLCASSSVPGLAGGPSETQYFGPGTRLLVL.

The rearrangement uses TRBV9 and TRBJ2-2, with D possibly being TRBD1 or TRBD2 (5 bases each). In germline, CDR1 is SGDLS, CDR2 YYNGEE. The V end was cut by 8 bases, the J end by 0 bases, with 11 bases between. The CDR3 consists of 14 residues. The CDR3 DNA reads TGTGCCAGTCGGGACCAATCGAACACCGGGGAGCTGTTTTTT. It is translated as CASRDQSNTGELFF.

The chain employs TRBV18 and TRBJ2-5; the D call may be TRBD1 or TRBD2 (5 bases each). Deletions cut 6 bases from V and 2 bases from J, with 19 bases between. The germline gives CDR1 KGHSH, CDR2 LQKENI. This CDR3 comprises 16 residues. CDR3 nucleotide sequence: TGTGCCAGCTCCCTTTCCATGGGGACGGCACAAGAGACCCAGTACTTC. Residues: CASSLSMGTAQETQYF.

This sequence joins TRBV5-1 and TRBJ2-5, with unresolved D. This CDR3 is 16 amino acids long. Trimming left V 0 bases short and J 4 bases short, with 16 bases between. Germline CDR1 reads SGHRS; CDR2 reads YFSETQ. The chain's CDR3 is CASSLGPMVGLETQYF. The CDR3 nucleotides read TGCGCCAGCAGCTTGGGCCCCATGGTTGGTCTAGAGACCCAGTACTTC. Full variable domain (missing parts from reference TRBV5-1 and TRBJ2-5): KAGVTQTPRYLIKTRGQQVTLSCSPISGHRSVSWYQQTPGQGLQFLFEYFSETQRNKGNFPGRFSGRQFSNSRSEMNVSTLELGDSALYLCASSLGPMVGLETQYFGPGTRLLVL.

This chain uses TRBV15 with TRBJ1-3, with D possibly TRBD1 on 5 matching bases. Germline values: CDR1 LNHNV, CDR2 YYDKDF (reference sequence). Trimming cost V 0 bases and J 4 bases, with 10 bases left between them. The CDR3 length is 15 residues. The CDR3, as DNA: TGTGCCACCAGCAGAGAGTCCAGGGCGGGAAACACCATATATTTT. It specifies CATSRESRAGNTIYF.

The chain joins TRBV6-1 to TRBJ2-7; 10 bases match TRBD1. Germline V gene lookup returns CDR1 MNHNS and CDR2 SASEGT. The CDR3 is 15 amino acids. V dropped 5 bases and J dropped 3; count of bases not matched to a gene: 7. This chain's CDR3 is CASSPGQGRGYEQYF. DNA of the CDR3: TGTGCCAGCAGTCCGGGACAGGGGAGGGGCTACGAGCAGTACTTC.

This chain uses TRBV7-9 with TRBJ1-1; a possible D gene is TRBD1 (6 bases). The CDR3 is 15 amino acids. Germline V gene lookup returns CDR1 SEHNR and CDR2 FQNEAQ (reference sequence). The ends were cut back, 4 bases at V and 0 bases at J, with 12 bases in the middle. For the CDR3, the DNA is TGTGCCAGCAGCTCACCGGGACACATGAACACTGAAGCTTTCTTT. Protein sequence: CASSSPGHMNTEAFF.

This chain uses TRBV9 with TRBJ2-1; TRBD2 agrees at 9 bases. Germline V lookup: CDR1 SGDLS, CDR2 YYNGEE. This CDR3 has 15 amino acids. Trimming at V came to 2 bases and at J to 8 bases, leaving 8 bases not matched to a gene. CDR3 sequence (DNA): TGTGCCAGCAGCGTGGACCCGACTAGCGGCCATGAGCAGTTCTTC. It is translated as CASSVDPTSGHEQFF. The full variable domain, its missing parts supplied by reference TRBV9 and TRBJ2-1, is DSGVTQTPKHLITATGQRVTLRCSPRSGDLSVYWYQQSLDQGLQFLIQYYNGEERAKGNILERFSAQQFPDLHSELNLSSLELGDSALYFCASSVDPTSGHEQFFGPGTRLTVL.